Below are 21 T cell receptor beta chains sequenced from a single sample in a study of blood T cell repertoires in COVID-19. Here immunoSEQ multiplex PCR was the method, and the copy in TCRdb shows in-frame clones only, minus some. The sample includes approximately 180,000 clones, 75% to 90% of them seen just once. Sequenced sample: PBMCs or T cells enriched from blood (not recorded which). These receptors were taken from a man aged 40-55 years who had recovered from COVID-19.

The chain is built from TRBV12-3 or TRBV12-4 and TRBJ1-2; 7 bases are a match to TRBD1. The V and J ends lost 1 base and 7 bases, in that order; junction bases with no gene match: 0. The CDR3 covers 12 residues. The CDR3 DNA reads as TGTGCCAGCAGTTTAGAGGGGGCTGGCTACACCTTC. Translated, it gives CASSLEGAGYTF.

V is TRBV5-4 and J is TRBJ2-7; 10 bases fit TRBD1. The CDR3 contains 13 residues. Germline V gene data show CDR1 as SGHNT and CDR2 as YYREEE (reference sequence). Germline trimming cut 3 bases from V and 5 bases from J; bases unmatched to any gene: 2. The chain's CDR3 is CASSWDRGDEQYF. Here the CDR3 DNA reads TGTGCCAGCAGCTGGGACAGGGGAGACGAGCAGTACTTC.

Of note for this clone: Other DNA sequences of this sample code for an identical CDR3. The chain is built from TRBV28 and TRBJ2-7; D remains ambiguous. V was trimmed by 6 bases and J by 3 bases, leaving 3 bases between them. The CDR3 has 10 residues. Germline loops: CDR1 MDHEN, CDR2 SYDVKM. The CDR3 DNA is TGTGCCAGCAGCCTCTACGAGCAGTACTTC. As protein: CASSLYEQYF.

The CDR3 nucleotides are TGTGCCAGCAGCTTGGTGGGGGCGGCGGAAGCTTTCTTT. Translating gives CASSLVGAAEAFF. The rearrangement uses TRBV5-6 and TRBJ1-1; a weak D match, TRBD1 (6 bases). This CDR3 spans 13 amino acids. Germline lookup yields CDR1 SGHDT and CDR2 YYEEEE. V lost 0 bases to trimming and J lost 8 bases, with 11 bases between them.

The V and J genes are TRBV11-3 and TRBJ1-1, with D possibly matching TRBD1 (5 bases). CDR3 size: 14 residues. V was clipped by 5 bases and J by 1 base, with 11 bases between them. Per germline, CDR1 SGHNT and CDR2 YENEEA. The DNA of the CDR3 is TGTGCCAGCAGCCCTGCTGGGGCGAACACTGAAGCTTTCTTT. It is translated as CASSPAGANTEAFF.

The gene calls are TRBV6-1 and TRBJ1-3, with TRBD1 matching over 9 bases. CDR1 is MNHNS, CDR2 SASEGT, per germline. V was pared by 3 bases and J by 3 bases, with 6 bases of the junction left unmatched. This CDR3 contains 16 residues. The DNA of the CDR3 is TGTGCCAGCAGTGACGATCACAGGGGGCTTGGAAACACCATATATTTT. This encodes CASSDDHRGLGNTIYF.

The chain combines TRBV7-2 with TRBJ1-2, with 7 bases that match TRBD1. The junction had 9 bases not matched to a gene; V was cut back by 1 base and J by 7 bases. The CDR3 sequence is 15 residues long. Germline loops: CDR1 SGHTA, CDR2 FQGNSA. The CDR3 DNA reads as TGTGCCAGCAGCTTAGGCCCCGACAGGGCAGGTGGCTACACCTTC. As protein: CASSLGPDRAGGYTF.

V usage is TRBV5-4 and J usage is TRBJ2-2; 7 nucleotides match TRBD2. Germline CDR1 is SGHNT and CDR2 is YYREEE (reference sequence). The CDR3 is made up of 15 amino acids. J lost 6 bases, V lost 6 bases, and 11 bases had no gene match. CDR3 in amino acids: CASKAAGEGSGELFF. In nucleotides, the CDR3 is TGTGCCAGCAAGGCGGCCGGGGAGGGGTCCGGGGAGCTGTTTTTT.

This chain joins TRBV4-1 and TRBJ2-1; TRBD1 matches at 12 bases. This CDR3 contains 14 residues. The germline CDR1 and CDR2 sequences are MGHRA and YSYEKL. V was clipped by 4 bases and J by 12 bases; unmatched bases: 7. CDR3 sequence reads: CASSPQGQGAMQFF. In DNA, the CDR3 is TGCGCCAGCAGCCCTCAGGGACAGGGGGCGATGCAGTTCTTC.

The V call is TRBV18, the J call TRBJ1-3; 9 bases line up with TRBD1. Germline V gives CDR1 KGHSH, CDR2 LQKENI. The V segment lost 3 bases and the J segment 8 bases; nucleotides outside the gene matches: 2. This CDR3 comprises 13 residues. The CDR3 protein is CASSPRTGDTIYF. CDR3 DNA: TGTGCCAGCTCACCTCGGACAGGGGACACCATATATTTT.

The chain combines TRBV2 with TRBJ2-2, with no clear D. This CDR3 has 14 amino acids. Trimming removed 0 bases from V and 4 bases from J, with 6 bases in between. Germline loops: CDR1 SNHLY, CDR2 FYNNEI. The DNA for the CDR3 is TGTGCCAGCAGTGAAGCACACCGCACCGGGGAGCTGTTTTTT. Protein: CASSEAHRTGELFF.

A few counts support this clone. The chain recombines TRBV16 with TRBJ1-2; 8 nucleotides line up with TRBD1. The CDR3 consists of 15 residues. The junction had 6 bases not matched to a gene; V was cut back by 4 bases and J by 2 bases. Germline lookup yields CDR1 KGHSY and CDR2 FQNENV. The DNA for the CDR3 is TGTGCCAGCAGCCCCCAGGGGACAGGCAACTATGGCTACACCTTC. Protein: CASSPQGTGNYGYTF.

This chain connects TRBV2 to TRBJ2-3, with D maybe TRBD1 (6 bases). The V end lost 5 bases, the J end lost 2 bases, and 11 bases lay between the germline ends. The CDR3 runs to 14 residues. The germline gives CDR1 SNHLY, CDR2 FYNNEI. The CDR3 nucleotides are TGTGCCAGCAGTCGACAGGCAACCACAGATACGCAGTATTTT. Translating it yields CASSRQATTDTQYF.

V is TRBV29-1 and J is TRBJ1-1; D is perhaps TRBD1 (6 bases). The germline V gene encodes CDR1 SQVTM and CDR2 ANQGSEA. Trimming removed 2 bases at V and 7 bases at J, with 11 bases between. This CDR3 is 12 amino acids long. Here the CDR3 reads CSVERQDVEAFF. CDR3 DNA: TGCAGCGTTGAAAGACAGGACGTTGAAGCTTTCTTT.

The rearrangement uses TRBV4-1 and TRBJ2-2; 7 nucleotides agree with TRBD1. Trimming removed 4 bases from V and 4 bases from J; junction bases left unmatched: 3. Germline lookup yields CDR1 MGHRA and CDR2 YSYEKL. The CDR3 extends over 14 amino acids. The CDR3 region is CASSPTGVTGELFF. The CDR3 DNA is TGCGCCAGCAGCCCCACAGGGGTCACCGGGGAGCTGTTTTTT.

The chain links TRBV5-8 to TRBJ1-1, with D unclear. Germline assignment: CDR1 SGHTS and CDR2 YDEGEE. The CDR3 extends over 13 amino acids. V was pared by 0 bases and J by 9 bases, with 12 bases between. In nucleotides, the CDR3 is TGTGCCAGCAGCTTGGGACTCCGAGGGAAAGCTTTCTTT. This encodes CASSLGLRGKAFF.

The chain uses TRBV25-1 and TRBJ2-7; D might be TRBD1 (6 bases). This CDR3 is built from 13 residues. Germline assignment: CDR1 MGHDK and CDR2 SYGVNS. V was clipped by 6 bases and J by 3 bases, with 12 bases between them. The CDR3 DNA reads as TGTGCCAGCAGCATGACAGGATACTACGAGCAGTACTTC. It translates to CASSMTGYYEQYF.

The V gene is TRBV27, the J gene TRBJ2-1; 15 positions agree with TRBD2. CDR3 length: 17 residues. Germline V gene sequence: CDR1 MNHEY, CDR2 SMNVEV (reference sequence). After removal of 6 bases from V and 7 bases from J, the junction contained 10 bases not matched to a gene. CDR3 sequence: CASSPGLAGGERNEQFF. The DNA for the CDR3 is TGTGCCAGCAGCCCGGGACTAGCGGGAGGAGAAAGGAATGAGCAGTTCTTC.

The CDR3 loop reads CASSQGGFLGAFF. Here the CDR3 DNA reads TGTGCCAGCAGCCAAGGGGGCTTCCTAGGAGCTTTCTTT. The gene calls are TRBV3-1 (or the pseudogene TRBV3-2) and TRBJ1-1; TRBD1 might be the D (5 bases). Trimming removed 1 base from V and 10 bases from J, with 13 bases in between. Germline assignment: CDR1 LGHDT and CDR2 YNNKEL (reference sequence). This CDR3 contains 13 residues.

V gene TRBV7-9 combines with J gene TRBJ2-1; D gene uncertain. Trimming pared 1 base from V and 9 bases from J, leaving 10 bases between. Per the germline V gene, CDR1 is SEHNR and CDR2 is FQNEAQ (reference sequence). This CDR3 region has 13 residues. The CDR3 region is CASSLDPVAEQFF. In DNA form, the CDR3 reads TGTGCCAGCAGCTTAGACCCGGTAGCTGAGCAGTTCTTC.

V gene TRBV24-1 combines with J gene TRBJ2-7, with 7 bases identical to TRBD1. Germline V gene lookup returns CDR1 KGHDR and CDR2 SFDVKD. There are 14 residues in the CDR3. V shed 4 bases and J 6 bases; nucleotides not matched to a gene: 8. CDR3 residues: CATSEAWTGAEQYF. Here the CDR3 DNA reads TGTGCCACCAGTGAGGCCTGGACAGGCGCCGAGCAGTACTTC.